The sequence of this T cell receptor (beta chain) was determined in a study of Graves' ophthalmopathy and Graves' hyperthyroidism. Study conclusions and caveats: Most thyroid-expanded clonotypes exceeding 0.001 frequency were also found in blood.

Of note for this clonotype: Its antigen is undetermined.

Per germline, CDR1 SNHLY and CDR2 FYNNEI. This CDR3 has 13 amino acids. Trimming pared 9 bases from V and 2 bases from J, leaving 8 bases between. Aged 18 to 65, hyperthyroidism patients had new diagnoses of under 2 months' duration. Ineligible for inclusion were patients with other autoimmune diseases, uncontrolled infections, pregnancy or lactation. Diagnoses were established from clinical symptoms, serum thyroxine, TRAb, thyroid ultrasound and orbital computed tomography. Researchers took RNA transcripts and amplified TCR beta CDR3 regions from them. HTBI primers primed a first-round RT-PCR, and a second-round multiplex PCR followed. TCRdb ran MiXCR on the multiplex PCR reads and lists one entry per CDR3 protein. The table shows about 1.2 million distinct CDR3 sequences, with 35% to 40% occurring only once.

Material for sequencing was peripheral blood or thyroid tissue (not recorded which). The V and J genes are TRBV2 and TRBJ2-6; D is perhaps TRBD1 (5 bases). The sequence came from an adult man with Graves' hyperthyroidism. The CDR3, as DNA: TGTGCCAGTCAGGGTACTGGGGCCAACGTCCTGACTTTC. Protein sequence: CASQGTGANVLTF.